This TCR beta chain was observed in a study of tumor-infiltrating lymphocytes in primary liver carcinoma. Study at large: There were roughly 3.65 to 7.13 million productive TCRbeta reads per sample, a yield similar across tissue types.

Germline V CDR1 and CDR2: MDHEN, SYDVKM. V was shortened by 2 bases and J by 5 bases, with 6 bases between the two germline ends. The CDR3 has 12 residues. On this clonotype: The antigen is undetermined. A read error may explain this, as a much larger clone is one base away.

Both RNA and DNA were isolated together from around 20-30 mg of bulk tissue that had not been sorted. Each individual tumor supplied samples from five separate regions. Broader study findings: The top-250-clone fraction was significantly higher in tumors than in blood (p = 0.039). Lesser overlap characterized tumor-adjacent and tumor-blood pairs relative to tumor region pairs.

A constant-region primer primed TCR beta cDNA synthesis from 400 to 550 ng of total RNA. TCR beta libraries came from three nested multiplex PCR rounds using slightly modified ARM-PCR. The first two PCR rounds, roughly 10 cycles each, used TRBV1-TRBV30 forward primers and a C-beta reverse primer. TCRdb reanalysed the multiplex PCR reads using MiXCR and keeps one entry per CDR3 protein. The table includes roughly 80,000 distinct CDR3 sequences, over 70% detected once. The sequencing input was liver tumor tissue from sampling region 4. Subset noted: tumor region T4, right-lateral pole. V gene TRBV28 combines with J gene TRBJ2-5; D remains unclear. The sequence derives from a woman aged 55 to 70 with primary liver carcinoma and hepatitis B virus infection. The CDR3 spells CASSLMMETQYF. The CDR3 DNA reads TGTGCCAGCAGTTTAATGATGGAGACCCAGTACTTC.